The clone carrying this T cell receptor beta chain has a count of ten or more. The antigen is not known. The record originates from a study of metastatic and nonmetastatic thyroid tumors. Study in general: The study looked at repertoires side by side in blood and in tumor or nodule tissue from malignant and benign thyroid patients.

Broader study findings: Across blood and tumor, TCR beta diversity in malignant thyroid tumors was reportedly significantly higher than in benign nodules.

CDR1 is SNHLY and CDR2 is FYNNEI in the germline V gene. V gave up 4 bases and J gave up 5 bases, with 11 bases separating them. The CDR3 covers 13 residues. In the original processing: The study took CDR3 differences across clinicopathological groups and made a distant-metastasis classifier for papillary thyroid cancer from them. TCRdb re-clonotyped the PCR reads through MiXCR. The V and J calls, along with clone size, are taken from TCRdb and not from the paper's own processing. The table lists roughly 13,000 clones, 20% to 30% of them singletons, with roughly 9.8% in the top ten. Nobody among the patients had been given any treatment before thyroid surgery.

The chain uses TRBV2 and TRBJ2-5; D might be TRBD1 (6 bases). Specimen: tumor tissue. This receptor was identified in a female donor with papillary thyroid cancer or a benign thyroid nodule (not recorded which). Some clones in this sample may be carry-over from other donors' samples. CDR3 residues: CASSGTAVETQYF. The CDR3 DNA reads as TGTGCCAGCAGTGGGACAGCAGTGGAGACCCAGTACTTC. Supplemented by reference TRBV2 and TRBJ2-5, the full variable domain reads EPEVTQTPSHQVTQMGQEVILRCVPISNHLYFYWYRQILGQKVEFLVSFYNNEISEKSEIFDDQFSVERPDGSNFTLKIRSTKLEDSAMYFCASSGTAVETQYFGPGTRLLVL.